This T cell receptor (beta chain) was observed in a study of patients and donors after allogeneic stem cell transplantation. Using its own MiXCR run on the RT-PCR reads, TCRdb lists one record per CDR3 protein. This table holds approximately 410,000 distinct CDR3 sequences, 16% found once. Germline CDR1 MGHRA, CDR2 YSYEKL. This CDR3 spans 13 amino acids. V lost 0 bases to trimming and J lost 3 bases, with 6 bases between them. This TCR was sampled from a human donor who was either an allogeneic HSCT recipient or a stem cell or donor lymphocyte infusion donor (not recorded which). It is not recorded whose cells these are; they may come from a transplant donor. The V and J genes are TRBV4-1 and TRBJ2-7; D unresolved. What was sequenced was blood, either unsorted or a sorted T cell fraction (not recorded which). The CDR3 region has the DNA TGCGCCAGCAGCCAAGATGTGGACTACGAGCAGTACTTC. Protein product: CASSQDVDYEQYF.